The 14 T cell receptor beta chains below come from one sample, sequenced in a study of PD-1 blockade in classical Hodgkin lymphoma. Each patient's relapse followed autologous stem cell transplantation, and brentuximab vedotin exposure varied. Assay used: immunoSEQ multiplex PCR; TCRdb lists only in-frame clones, some missing. The data show some 21,000 clones, around 70% seen once. The starting material was peripheral blood mononuclear cells (PBMCs), obtained at baseline. These receptors were obtained from a human donor with classical Hodgkin lymphoma.

This clone was recorded once. This sequence joins TRBV7-8 and TRBJ2-5; TRBD2 matches at 7 bases. Germline V CDR1 and CDR2: SGHVS, FQNEAQ. This CDR3 region has 16 residues. V was pared by 5 bases and J by 6 bases, with 15 bases of the junction left unmatched. The DNA of the CDR3 is TGTGCCAGCAGCCCAAATCTAGCGGAGAGCTTTCAGACCCAGTACTTC. Amino acids: CASSPNLAESFQTQYF.

This rearrangement joins TRBV4-3 to TRBJ2-1; TRBD1 matches 7 bases. Per germline, CDR1 LGHNA and CDR2 YSLEER. This CDR3 is built from 14 residues. V lost 3 bases to trimming and J lost 8 bases; unmatched junction nucleotides: 7. The DNA of the CDR3 is TGCGCCAGCAGCCACATAGACAGGGTCCATGAGCAGTTCTTC. This codes for CASSHIDRVHEQFF.

V is TRBV11-3 and J is TRBJ2-1; 14 bases match TRBD2. CDR3 length equals 16 residues. The V gene's germline CDR1 is SGHNT and CDR2 YENEEA. V dropped 1 base and J dropped 7; count of bases not matched to a gene: 3. CDR3 nucleotides: TGTGCCAGCAGCTTAGTTGGGACTAGCGGGAGAAATGAGCAGTTCTTC. Translated, it gives CASSLVGTSGRNEQFF.

The V call is TRBV6-1, the J call TRBJ2-7, with no clear D. This CDR3 region has 13 residues. V lost 8 bases, J lost 2 bases, and 13 bases lay in between. CDR1 is MNHNS and CDR2 is SASEGT in the germline V gene. In DNA, the CDR3 is TGTGCCAGCGTGGTGGCCGAGACCTACGAGCAGTACTTC. Residues: CASVVAETYEQYF.

Only one count was recorded for this clone. The chain joins TRBV6-5 to TRBJ2-7, with 12 nucleotides matching TRBD2. The trim removed 10 bases at V and 0 bases at J, leaving 7 bases unmatched. The CDR3 has 15 residues. CDR1 MNHEY and CDR2 SVGAGI come from the germline V gene. CDR3 residues: CATTRLAGASYEQYF. The CDR3 DNA reads TGTGCCACCACCCGACTAGCGGGAGCCTCCTACGAGCAGTACTTC.

The CDR3 is CASSITGSSYEQYF. The CDR3 region has the DNA TGTGCCAGTAGTATAACAGGCAGCTCCTACGAGCAGTACTTC. The genes are TRBV19 and TRBJ2-7; D perhaps matches TRBD1 (5 bases). CDR3 length: 14 residues. In germline, CDR1 is LNHDA, CDR2 SQIVND (reference sequence). The V gene lost 2 bases and the J gene lost 0 bases, with 8 bases spanning the gap.

This clone was counted between two and nine times. The chain uses TRBV5-1 and TRBJ2-3, with 11 bases identical to TRBD2. The CDR3 is made up of 15 amino acids. The V segment lost 5 bases and the J segment 5 bases; nucleotides outside the gene matches: 7. CDR1 and CDR2 from the germline V gene are SGHRS and YFSETQ. This CDR3 is CASRLAGVQGDTQYF. As DNA, the CDR3 is TGCGCCAGCAGACTAGCGGGAGTTCAGGGAGATACGCAGTATTTT.

The chain has TRBV30 and TRBJ2-7, with TRBD1 as a possible D gene (7 bases). This CDR3 is built from 15 residues. Germline CDR1 is GTSNPN and CDR2 is SVGIG (reference sequence). V was trimmed by 4 bases and J by 2 bases, leaving 18 bases between them. The CDR3 bases are TGTGCCTGGAATCAACAGCGCAGGGGGGCCTACGAGCAGTACTTC. Its protein is CAWNQQRRGAYEQYF.

CDR3 DNA sequence: TGTGCCAGCAGCTTAGTTCGAGTTAAGCAGAACACCGGGGAGCTGTTTTTT. Its protein is CASSLVRVKQNTGELFF. The chain carries TRBV11-3 and TRBJ2-2; unclear D gene. Germline values: CDR1 SGHNT, CDR2 YENEEA. The germline V and J ends were trimmed by 1 base and 1 base, with 13 bases remaining between them. This CDR3 is 17 amino acids long.

The V call is TRBV7-3, the J call TRBJ1-3; D not certain. Germline V gives CDR1 SGHTA, CDR2 FQGTGA. V lost 6 bases to trimming and J lost 4 bases, with 10 bases between them. The CDR3 runs 13 residues. CDR3 protein: CASRPPGGNTIYF. The CDR3 DNA reads TGTGCCAGCAGACCCCCAGGCGGAAACACCATATATTTT. The whole variable domain, remainder taken from reference TRBV7-3 and TRBJ1-3, is GAGVSQTPSNKVTEKGKYVELRCDPISGHTALYWYRQSLGQGPEFLIYFQGTGAADDSGLPNDRFFAVRPEGSVSTLKIQRTERGDSAVYLCASRPPGGNTIYFGEGSWLTVV.

Written as DNA, the CDR3 is TGTGCCAGCAGCCTCTCGGGAAACCAAGAGACCCAGTACTTC. As protein: CASSLSGNQETQYF. The J gene is TRBJ2-5, the V gene TRBV5-4; TRBD2 is a possible D gene (5 bases). Germline-derived CDR1 and CDR2 are SGHNT and YYREEE (reference sequence). The germline V and J ends were trimmed by 4 bases and 0 bases, with 10 bases remaining between them. The CDR3 is made up of 14 amino acids.

V gene TRBV5-1 combines with J gene TRBJ2-1; D remains unclear. The V and J ends lost 1 base and 0 bases respectively, with 14 bases between them. The CDR3 has 17 amino acids. The V gene's germline CDR1 is SGHRS and CDR2 YFSETQ. The CDR3 sequence is CASSLRRTRYSYNEQFF. The DNA of the CDR3 is TGCGCCAGCAGCTTGAGGAGAACGCGTTACTCCTACAATGAGCAGTTCTTC.

J is TRBJ1-2 and V is TRBV5-6; D not resolved. The V gene's germline CDR1 is SGHDT and CDR2 YYEEEE. Trimming cost V 0 bases and J 8 bases, with 11 bases left between them. This CDR3 is 13 amino acids long. The CDR3 nucleotides are TGTGCCAGCAGCTTGGGGTCGGGGTGGGGCTACACCTTC. Protein: CASSLGSGWGYTF.

The rearrangement links TRBV29-1 to TRBJ1-3; D gene uncertain. The CDR3 is made up of 13 amino acids. V lost 0 bases and J lost 4, with 7 bases in between. Germline CDR1 reads SQVTM; CDR2 reads ANQGSEA. The CDR3 sequence: CSVEEGGGNTIYF. In DNA, the CDR3 is TGCAGCGTTGAAGAGGGTGGAGGAAACACCATATATTTT.